This TCR beta chain was documented in a study of glioma-infiltrating T cells after dendritic cell vaccination. Data came from immunoSEQ multiplex PCR; TCRdb stores just in-frame clones and leaves some out. The table has tens of thousands of clones, roughly 80% seen once. Stated time point: after dendritic cell vaccination, including at tumor progression/relapse. The CDR3 length is 11 residues. Between the trimmed V and J ends, which lost 5 bases and 5 bases, there was a span of 9 bases. Germline V gene data show CDR1 as DFQATT and CDR2 as SNEGSKA (reference sequence). This chain joins TRBV20-1 and TRBJ1-2; D is uncertain. The source was blood, collected after dendritic cell vaccination. This clonotype originated in a human donor with glioblastoma. CDR3 residues: CSASEGYGYTF. CDR3 coding DNA: TGCAGTGCTTCGGAGGGTTATGGCTACACCTTC.